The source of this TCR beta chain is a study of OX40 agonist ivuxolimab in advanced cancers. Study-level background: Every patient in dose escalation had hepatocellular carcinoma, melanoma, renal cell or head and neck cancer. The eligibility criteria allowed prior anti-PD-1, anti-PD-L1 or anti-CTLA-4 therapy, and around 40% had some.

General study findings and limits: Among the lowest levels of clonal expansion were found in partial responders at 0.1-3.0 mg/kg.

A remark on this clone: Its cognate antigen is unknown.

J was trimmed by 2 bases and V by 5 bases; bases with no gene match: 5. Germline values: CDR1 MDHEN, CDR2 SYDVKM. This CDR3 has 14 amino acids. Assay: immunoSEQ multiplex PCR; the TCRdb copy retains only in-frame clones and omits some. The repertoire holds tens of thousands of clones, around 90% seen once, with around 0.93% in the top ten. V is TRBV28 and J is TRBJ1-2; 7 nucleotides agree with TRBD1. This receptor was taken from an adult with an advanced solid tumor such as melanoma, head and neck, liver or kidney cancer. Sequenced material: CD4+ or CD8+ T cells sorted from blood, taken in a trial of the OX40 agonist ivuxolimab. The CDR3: CASSLEQGNYGYTF. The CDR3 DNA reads TGTGCCAGCAGTCTAGAACAGGGGAACTATGGCTACACCTTC.